The 4 T cell receptor beta chains presented below share a single source sample, sequenced in a study of blood T cell repertoires in COVID-19. The data were produced by immunoSEQ multiplex PCR, yet TCRdb's version contains in-frame clones alone and is incomplete. This table holds over 95,000 clones, approximately 84% found once. The source material was peripheral blood. The source of these receptors is an older woman with acute or convalescent COVID-19.

The chain couples TRBV19 to TRBJ2-6, with D tentatively TRBD2 (6 bases). Germline loops: CDR1 LNHDA, CDR2 SQIVND (reference sequence). This CDR3 region has 18 residues. Deletions cut 4 bases from V and 3 bases from J, with 19 bases between. The CDR3 sequence is CASSTGESMVGGANVLTF. In DNA, the CDR3 is TGTGCCAGTAGTACGGGGGAGTCAATGGTGGGTGGGGCCAACGTCCTGACTTTC.

CDR3 DNA sequence: TGTGCCAGCAGTGGGACAGCCGGGTGGGGCGAGCAGTACTTC. It yields the protein CASSGTAGWGEQYF. The chain is built from TRBV25-1 and TRBJ2-7; TRBD1 is a possible D gene (6 bases). V lost 4 bases, J lost 6 bases, and 16 bases lay in between. The CDR3 totals 14 residues. Germline V gene lookup returns CDR1 MGHDK and CDR2 SYGVNS.

V is TRBV6-1 and J is TRBJ2-5; TRBD2 matches at 8 bases. The V segment lost 2 bases and the J segment 4 bases; nucleotides outside the gene matches: 6. CDR1 and CDR2 (germline): MNHNS, SASEGT. The CDR3 consists of 15 residues. CDR3 bases: TGTGCCAGCAGTGAAACACTAGCGGAGGGAGAGACCCAGTACTTC. Protein product: CASSETLAEGETQYF.

The V gene is TRBV12-1, the J gene TRBJ1-2; TRBD1 reflects the table's D call only, with no check against the DNA. TRBV12-1 is annotated as a pseudogene. CDR3 length: 16 amino acids. The CDR3 loop reads CASSPAQGSANYGYTF. The CDR3 DNA follows: TGTGCCAGCAGCCCCGCGCAGGGATCGGCTAACTATGGCTACACCTTC.